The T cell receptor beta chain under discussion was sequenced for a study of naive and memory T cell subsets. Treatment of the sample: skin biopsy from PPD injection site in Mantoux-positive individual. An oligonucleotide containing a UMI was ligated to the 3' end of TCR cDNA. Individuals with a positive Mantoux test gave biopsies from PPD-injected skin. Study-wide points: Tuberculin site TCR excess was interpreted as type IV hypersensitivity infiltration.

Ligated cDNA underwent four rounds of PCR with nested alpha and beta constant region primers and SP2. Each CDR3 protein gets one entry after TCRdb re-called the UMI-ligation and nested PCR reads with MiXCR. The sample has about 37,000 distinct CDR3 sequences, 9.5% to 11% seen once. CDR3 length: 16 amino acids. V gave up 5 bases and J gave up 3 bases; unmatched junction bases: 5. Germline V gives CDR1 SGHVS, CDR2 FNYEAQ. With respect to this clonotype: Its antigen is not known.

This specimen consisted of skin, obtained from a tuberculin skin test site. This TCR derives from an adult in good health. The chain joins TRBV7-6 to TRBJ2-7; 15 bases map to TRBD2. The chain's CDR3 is CASSPGTSGGYYEQYF. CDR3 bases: TGTGCCAGCAGCCCCGGGACTAGCGGGGGGTACTACGAGCAGTACTTC.